This section outlines one T cell receptor (beta chain) sequence together with its context. This sample stems from a study of blood T cell repertoires in COVID-19. Overall study: There were acute and convalescent COVID-19 samples, and they came from the United States, Italy and Spain. In each case, the material was cDNA or gDNA derived from T cells, B-cell-depleted T cells, or PBMCs.

The CDR3 has 15 amino acids. The V gene end was trimmed by 5 bases and the J gene end by 6 bases; junction bases not matched to a gene: 7. Germline V gene lookup returns CDR1 MDHEN and CDR2 SYDVKM. Original analysis: From reference gene primer amplification, estimates of nucleated cell counts were derived. Generated by immunoSEQ multiplex PCR, the TCRdb table keeps only in-frame clones and is missing some. The D gene and trimming were derived from the DNA, and the V and J assignments and clone size from that table. The profile shows 30,000 to 50,000 clones, about 94% of them singletons. Sequencing was done on a sample of peripheral blood. The chain combines TRBV28 with TRBJ1-5; 10 nucleotides align to TRBD1. The TCR sequence derives from a human donor with active COVID-19. The donor label of this sample is uncertain. This chain's CDR3 is CASSTGQGWAQPQHF. CDR3 sequence (DNA): TGTGCCAGCAGTACGGGACAGGGGTGGGCTCAGCCCCAGCATTTT.